Here is one T cell receptor beta chain with its context. The antigen is undetermined. As processed by the authors: Across clinicopathological groups, CDR3 differences served as the basis for building a distant-metastasis classifier for papillary thyroid cancer. TCRdb called clones again from the PCR reads with MiXCR. The V and J calls come from TCRdb's annotation, not from the publication. This table has more than 9,500 clones, approximately 33% appearing once. All patients were untreated before thyroid surgery. The data were taken from a study of metastatic and nonmetastatic thyroid tumors. Study background: Patients with malignant and benign thyroid disease provided blood and tumor or nodule tissue, whose repertoires were compared. Study-wide findings and caveats: Compared with benign nodules, malignant thyroid tumors were reported to have significantly higher TCR beta diversity in both blood and tumor.

The sequence was collected from a male donor with papillary thyroid cancer or a benign thyroid nodule (not recorded which). Some clones in this sample may be carry-over from other donors' samples. Sample: tumor tissue.

The DNA of the CDR3 is TGCAGTGCTAGAGAGGCTAGCGTCCGCTACGAGCAGTACTTC. Its translation: CSAREASVRYEQYF. The chain couples TRBV20-1 to TRBJ2-7, with D tentatively TRBD2 (6 bases). The length of the CDR3 is 14 residues. Germline V lookup: CDR1 DFQATT, CDR2 SNEGSKA (reference sequence). V was clipped by 0 bases and J by 3 bases, with 12 bases between them.